The 2 T cell receptor delta chains below were found in one sample sequenced in a study of gamma-delta T cells after stem cell transplantation. TCRdb reapplied CATT to the RT-PCR reads. The table lists a couple of delta-chain clones. The sample comprised gamma-delta T cells. Receptors were obtained from a human donor. It is not recorded whose cells these are; they may come from a transplant donor. This table probably holds off-target reads from a library built for another chain.

This clone showed up just a few times. The V and J genes are TRDV2 and TRDJ1; TRDD3 matches at 12 bases. Trimming at V came to 3 bases and at J to 0 bases, leaving 7 bases not matched to a gene. The CDR3 is made up of 17 amino acids. CDR1 is GEAIGNYY, CDR2 EKD, per germline. The CDR3 here is CACDAVLGDTNTDKLIF. As DNA, the CDR3 is TGTGCCTGTGACGCCGTACTGGGGGATACAAACACCGATAAACTCATCTTT.

The chain carries TRDV1 and TRDJ1, with 8 bases identical to TRDD3. No J gene was available from TCRdb, and it was assigned here by a germline match of the DNA. The ends lost 0 bases at V and 1 base at J; junction bases unmatched: 16. CDR1 TSWWSYY and CDR2 QGS come from the germline V gene. This CDR3 has 20 residues. Here the CDR3 DNA reads TGTGCTCTTGGGGAACTCGGTACCTTACTGGGGGTTTGGTGCACCGATAAACTCATCTTT. This gives the protein CALGELGTLLGVWCTDKLIF.